This T cell receptor (beta chain) was found in a study of blood T cell repertoires in COVID-19. The protocol was immunoSEQ multiplex PCR, while the TCRdb copy is restricted to in-frame clones and leaves out a portion. There are 90,000 to 100,000 clones in the sample; around 72% occur only once, and under 30% lies in the top ten. This clone came up many times. The CDR3 spans 16 residues. Looked up from germline, CDR1 is SGHTA and CDR2 is FQGNSA. J lost 2 bases, V lost 1 base, and 6 bases had no gene match. Source material: peripheral blood. The origin of this receptor is an older woman in a cohort sampled during active or convalescent COVID-19. The J gene is TRBJ2-5, the V gene TRBV7-2, with TRBD2 matching 8 bases. In nucleotides, the CDR3 is TGTGCCAGCAGCTTAGGACCGGTAGCGGGACAAGAGACCCAGTACTTC. Translation gives CASSLGPVAGQETQYF.